Listed below are T cell receptor beta chains from one sample, sequenced in a study of blood T cell repertoires in COVID-19. Sequenced by immunoSEQ multiplex PCR; TCRdb stores in-frame clones only, minus some. Counted here are more than 150,000 clones, about 85% occurring once; the ten biggest clones make up about 2.3%. Sequencing used PBMCs or T cells enriched from blood (not recorded which). These receptor sequences come from a woman aged 25 to 45 who had recovered from COVID-19. CDR3s include the opening cysteine and the closing phenylalanine or tryptophan.

>TRBJ1-2|TRBV3-1/TRBV3-2
CASSPEWQSYGYTF
>TRBJ2-1|TRBV4-2
CASSHSSGGDNEQFF
>TRBJ2-6|TRBV5-8
CASSLTELSGANVLTF
>TRBJ1-6|TRBV5-1
CASSPDPGDSPLHF
>TRBJ2-7|TRBV13
CASSTRTSGTYEQYF
>TRBJ2-1|TRBV2
CASSEVLNNEQFF
>TRBJ1-6|TRBV5-4
CASSSGQGGTLHF
>TRBJ1-1|TRBV4-3
CASSRGRLGDEAFF
>TRBJ2-1|TRBV11-3
CASSLVGSYNEQFF
>TRBJ2-7|TRBV5-1
CASSSSGQGSYEQYF
>TRBJ2-3|TRBV5-8
CASSLGQGSTDTQYF
>TRBJ2-3|TRBV9
CASSPESGRGADTQYF
>TRBJ1-4|TRBV5-5
CASSWGLTNEKLFF
>TRBJ2-1|TRBV5-1
CASRTGGQSYNEQFF
>TRBJ2-1|TRBV6-6
CASSPGLAGGSSYNEQFF
>TRBJ2-7|TRBV7-8
CASSTGLASNYEQYF
>TRBJ1-5|TRBV19
CASSQPRVRTQPQHF
>TRBJ2-2|TRBV9
CASSYRGGTGELFF
>TRBJ1-2|TRBV27
CASSLSQGYGYTF
>TRBJ2-7|TRBV27
CASRMDRGYEQYF
>TRBJ1-2|TRBV7-9
CASSLGQGADGYTF
>TRBJ1-3|TRBV6-5
CASSYQLGNTIYF
>TRBJ1-2|TRBV28
CASSRNNPGAGYGYTF
>TRBJ1-1|TRBV4-2
CASSQVRTGMNTEAFF
>TRBJ2-7|TRBV5-6
CASSIGLAGVSSYEQYF
>TRBJ1-1|TRBV27
CASSLTGQDEAFF
>TRBJ2-1|TRBV6-2/TRBV6-3
CASSPLAGGGHEQFF
>TRBJ1-1|TRBV18
CASSPGTGTEAFF
>TRBJ1-2|TRBV9
CASSPSDRANYYGYTF
>TRBJ2-7|TRBV6-1
CASSEAGQEFYEQYF
>TRBJ1-2|TRBV19
CASSELNSGTNVRSTF
>TRBJ2-7|TRBV27
CASSSSEGGEQYF
>TRBJ2-5|TRBV7-6
CASSLARTSRETQYF
>TRBJ2-7|TRBV6-5
CASRPYRGTSYEQYF
>TRBJ2-3|TRBV4-3
CASSQDRRGYTDTQYF
>TRBJ2-7|TRBV7-2
CASSPRTQSYEQYF
>TRBJ1-3|TRBV5-5
CASSPGQGSSGNTIYF
>TRBJ1-5|TRBV7-8
CASSGQSSNQPQHF
>TRBJ1-2|TRBV3-1/TRBV3-2
CASSRQGVYGYTF
>TRBJ1-1|TRBV7-9
CASSFSTGTNTEAFF
>TRBJ2-3|TRBV6-5
CASSYVAGGPTDTQYF
>TRBJ1-6|TRBV11-2
CASCPWGGNSPLHF
>TRBJ1-1|TRBV4-1
CASSPPGNTEAFF
>TRBJ1-4|TRBV3-1/TRBV3-2
CASSQEGTDNEKLFF